These T cell receptor beta chains were read from a single sample in a study of blood T cell repertoires in COVID-19. The method was immunoSEQ multiplex PCR; TCRdb's version includes in-frame clones alone and lacks a portion of them. The sample lists under 200,000 clones, less than 90% occurring once. The sample taken for sequencing was peripheral blood. All receptors derive from a woman aged 70-85 years with COVID-19, enrolled during active disease. The CDR3 runs from the conserved cysteine through the conserved F or W.

TRBV11-2 | CASSADAAGLFPYGYTF
TRBV7-9 | CASSPIQGENYEQYF
TRBV27 | CASSLEGVGVWNYNSPLHF
TRBV18 | CASSPLAGETQYF
TRBV10-3 | CAISEPYHRENTQYF
TRBV28 | CASSLWGAGQRDTEAFF
TRBV5-1 | CASSLGDFNNEQFF
TRBV6-5 | CASSYLTNEKLFF
TRBV6-5 | CASSREGGAYNEQFF
TRBV30 | CAWSDPRDRGRFGGEKLFF
TRBV28 | CASPPRDAFTPETQYF
TRBV29-1 | CSVLTGWSTDTQYF
TRBV30 | CAWISDSDTLEAFF
TRBV27 | CASSWGHEQFF
TRBV6-4 | CASSRKDRGHEQYF
TRBV14 | CASSQGQAYNEQFF
TRBV7-8 | CASSLYTDTQYF
TRBV7-6 | CASSRRAPGQGYEQYF
TRBV5-1 | CASSPDFMREETQYF
TRBV9 | CASSVLKQGATEAFF
TRBV3-1/TRBV3-2 | CASSQADGVEQFF
TRBV5-4 | CASSSLSNRGREGYTF
TRBV24-1 | CATSDGWTSGYNEQFF
TRBV7-2 | CASSLDREAGELFF
TRBV9 | CASSPETGLGTEAFF
TRBV10-1 | CASSPGTGGEKLFF
TRBV11-3 | CASSLGGTGADTQYF
TRBV29-1 | CSVGGKAAIHNEQFF
TRBV3-1/TRBV3-2 | CASSQRSGGVGQETQYF
TRBV11-3 | CASSLGPDDYGYTF
TRBV27 | CASSYWDSYNSPLHF
TRBV19 | CASRDRGTGELFF
TRBV27 | CASSLGGRGIGTQYF
TRBV7-3 | CASSSSGDRAYYTGELFF
TRBV28 | CATHAFNRVNSPLHF
TRBV28 | CASSRVPGQALLRGYGYTF
TRBV20-1 | CSASGLAGGSTDTQYF
TRBV28 | CASSRVSSYNSPLHF
TRBV5-4 | CASSPDRVSVEQYF
TRBV21-1 | CASSKGRTDQRPNTQYF
TRBV6-5 | CASRAGDVQPQHF
TRBV6-5 | CASKKLAQVDEQFF
TRBV5-1 | CASSLEGREGEKLFF
TRBV10-3 | CAISGRGLETQYF
TRBV30 | CAWTPGQGGADTQYF
TRBV9 | CASSVAPDSEAFF
TRBV6-1 | CASSDAWDRGQFF
TRBV11-3 | CASSPSVGNTIYF
TRBV15 | CATGQLGPAHGYTF
TRBV5-1 | CASSLAGQNNEKLFF
TRBV27 | CASSLRRGFGSTNEQFF
TRBV19 | CASSLVGTGLNSPLHF
TRBV2 | CASSVRHRDQPQHF
TRBV5-4 | CASSRGGATRSNEQYF
TRBV28 | CASATTEAFF
TRBV28 | CASSRGTTARNIQYF
TRBV15 | CATSRDLSSANTGELFF
TRBV6-1 | CASSEAGITGWPGELFF
TRBV9 | CASSVVDSGGTDTQYF